These 16 T cell receptor beta chains share one sample of origin, sequenced in a study of cytomegalovirus exposure and HLA in healthy donors. Primers for the PCR totalled 60 Vbeta and 13 Jbeta. Generated by immunoSEQ multiplex PCR, the TCRdb table keeps only in-frame clones and is missing some. The table records about 160,000 clones, roughly 81% of them present only once. The sequencing input was PBMCs. These receptors were taken from a woman aged 50 to 60 in good health and CMV-seronegative.

This chain connects TRBV7-2 to TRBJ2-5, with TRBD1 matching over 8 bases. Per germline, CDR1 SGHTA and CDR2 FQGNSA. The CDR3 totals 16 residues. Germline trimming cut 0 bases from V and 1 base from J; bases unmatched to any gene: 4. CDR3: CASSLAWTGSQETQYF. For the CDR3, the DNA is TGTGCCAGCAGCTTAGCATGGACAGGGTCCCAAGAGACCCAGTACTTC.

J is TRBJ2-2 and V is TRBV7-7; 9 nucleotides line up with TRBD1. V lost 3 bases, J lost 5 bases, and 7 bases stayed unmatched. CDR3 length equals 16 residues. In germline, CDR1 is SSHAT, CDR2 FNYEAQ (reference sequence). CDR3 region: CASSFNSGTGTGELFF. The CDR3 DNA reads as TGTGCCAGCAGCTTCAACTCCGGGACAGGGACCGGGGAGCTGTTTTTT.

The rearrangement joins TRBV5-6 to TRBJ2-2; TRBD2 matches 9 bases. From germline, CDR1 is SGHDT and CDR2 YYEEEE. This CDR3 spans 16 amino acids. The J segment lost 3 bases and the V segment lost 4 bases, leaving 7 bases of the junction unmatched. CDR3 bases: TGTGCCAGCAGCGGTCTAGCGGGGATAGACACCGGGGAGCTGTTTTTT. Translating it yields CASSGLAGIDTGELFF.

In its sample, this clone was seen a few times. The rearrangement joins TRBV28 to TRBJ2-1; unclear D gene. This CDR3 has 12 residues. The V gene lost 4 bases and the J gene lost 16 bases, with 17 bases spanning the gap. Germline assignment: CDR1 MDHEN and CDR2 SYDVKM. CDR3 in amino acids: CASSYNRGSPFF. In DNA form, the CDR3 reads TGTGCCAGCAGTTACAATAGAGGTTCTCCCTTCTTC.

The CDR3 spells CASSLGQGATGELFF. The CDR3 DNA sequence: TGTGCCAGCAGCTTGGGGCAGGGGGCCACCGGGGAGCTGTTTTTT. J is TRBJ2-2 and V is TRBV5-6; 8 nucleotides match TRBD1. Germline loops: CDR1 SGHDT, CDR2 YYEEEE. There are 15 residues in the CDR3. The V segment lost 0 bases and the J segment 4 bases; nucleotides outside the gene matches: 2.

The rearrangement joins TRBV2 to TRBJ2-5, with a tentative D call TRBD2 (5 bases). The assigned J gene may be wrong: the sequence end matches TRBJ2-7 better. The CDR3 has 12 amino acids. CDR1 SNHLY and CDR2 FYNNEI come from the germline V gene. The CDR3 region has the DNA TGTGCTAGCCAAGCGGATTATTACGAGCAGTACTTC. It yields the protein CASQADYYEQYF.

The V call is TRBV30, the J call TRBJ1-2; TRBD1 aligns across 8 bases. CDR1 and CDR2 (germline): GTSNPN, SVGIG (reference sequence). V shed 2 bases and J 8 bases; nucleotides not matched to a gene: 7. CDR3 length: 13 amino acids. As DNA, the CDR3 is TGTGCCTGGAGTCCCGGGACAGGCGGCGGCTACACCTTC. Translation gives CAWSPGTGGGYTF.

As for this clone: Distinct nucleotide sequences in the sample also encode this CDR3. The V gene is TRBV19, the J gene TRBJ2-7; 10 nucleotides agree with TRBD1. The J segment lost 2 bases and the V segment lost 5 bases, leaving 3 bases of the junction unmatched. This CDR3 is 14 amino acids long. Germline V lookup: CDR1 LNHDA, CDR2 SQIVND (reference sequence). Written as DNA, the CDR3 is TGTGCCAGTAGTCCAGGGACAGGGGCCTACGAGCAGTACTTC. Translating gives CASSPGTGAYEQYF.

As to this clone: One junction end does not reproduce the germline sequence, and a read error may be involved. V gene TRBV7-9 combines with J gene TRBJ2-7; D may be TRBD2 (5 bases). The CDR3 is made up of 13 amino acids. Germline V gene data show CDR1 as SEHNR and CDR2 as FQNEAQ (reference sequence). As DNA, the CDR3 is TGTTCCAGCAGCCTAAGCGGTGGAAACGAGCAGTACTTC. Protein: CSSSLSGGNEQYF. Full variable domain (missing parts from reference TRBV7-9 and TRBJ2-7): DTGVSQNPRHKITKRGQNVTFRCDPISEHNRLYWYRQTLGQGPEFLTYFQNEAQLEKSRLLSDRFSAERPKGSFSTLEIQRTEQGDSAMYLCSSSLSGGNEQYFGPGTRLTVT.

The rearrangement uses TRBV11-2 and TRBJ2-4, with 9 bases matching TRBD1. Germline trimming cut 5 bases from V and 5 bases from J; bases unmatched to any gene: 4. The germline V gene encodes CDR1 SGHAT and CDR2 FQNNGV. The CDR3 is 14 residues long. Here the CDR3 reads CASSKRTGENIQYF. The CDR3 DNA sequence: TGTGCCAGCAGCAAAAGGACAGGGGAAAACATTCAGTACTTC.

This chain uses TRBV7-3 with TRBJ1-1, with a tentative D call TRBD1 (6 bases). The germline CDR1 and CDR2 sequences are SGHTA and FQGTGA. V lost 0 bases and J lost 1, with 9 bases in between. There are 15 residues in the CDR3. DNA of the CDR3: TGTGCCAGCAGCTTAACGAGGGGGACGAACACTGAAGCTTTCTTT. Translation gives CASSLTRGTNTEAFF.

The rearrangement links TRBV4-3 to TRBJ1-2; 7 bases are shared with TRBD1. Unmatched junction bases numbered 15, after V lost 4 bases and J lost 7 bases. Germline CDR1 LGHNA, CDR2 YSLEER. The CDR3 length is 16 residues. The CDR3 region has the DNA TGCGCCAGCAGCCCGTCGAGACAGGGTGGCATGCGTGGCTACACCTTC. It is translated as CASSPSRQGGMRGYTF.

The rearrangement joins TRBV18 to TRBJ2-3; no clear D. CDR1 and CDR2 from the germline V gene are KGHSH and LQKENI. The CDR3 extends over 14 amino acids. V was cut by 4 bases and J by 2 bases, with 10 bases left in between. Written as DNA, the CDR3 is TGTGCCAGCTCACAAAGCTCCCTCACAGATACGCAGTATTTT. It is translated as CASSQSSLTDTQYF.

The chain recombines TRBV4-2 with TRBJ2-2; D might be TRBD2 (6 bases). Germline CDR1 is LGHNA and CDR2 is YNFKEQ. Trimming left V 2 bases short and J 7 bases short, with 17 bases between. The CDR3 is 16 amino acids. The CDR3 loop reads CASSQLAGGVGGELFF. The CDR3 DNA reads as TGTGCCAGCAGCCAATTAGCCGGGGGAGTTGGCGGGGAGCTGTTTTTT.

The rearrangement uses TRBV6-5 and TRBJ2-5, with TRBD2 matching 7 bases. Unmatched junction bases numbered 13, after V lost 7 bases and J lost 8 bases. The CDR3 has 14 amino acids. The germline gives CDR1 MNHEY, CDR2 SVGAGI. The CDR3 loop reads CASTPSGEKRTQYF. The CDR3 nucleotides read TGTGCCAGCACCCCTAGCGGAGAGAAGAGAACCCAGTACTTC.

This chain links TRBV7-9 with TRBJ2-3; tentatively, D is TRBD2 (6 bases). V was clipped by 4 bases and J by 2 bases, with 16 bases between them. Germline CDR1 reads SEHNR; CDR2 reads FQNEAQ (reference sequence). The CDR3 has 16 amino acids. In nucleotides, the CDR3 is TGTGCCAGCAGCTCGGGACTCCTTCTATACACAGATACGCAGTATTTT. Its protein is CASSSGLLLYTDTQYF.